This record looks at one TCR beta chain sequence and its context. This CDR3 has 13 amino acids. Germline V gene lookup returns CDR1 GTSNPN and CDR2 SVGIG (reference sequence). Trimming removed 0 bases at V and 2 bases at J, with 7 bases between. These data come from a study of T cell responses to AZD1222 COVID-19 vaccine. TCRdb's copy holds only in-frame clones and misses some; the assay was immunoSEQ multiplex PCR. The repertoire consists of roughly 180,000 clones, with roughly nine tenths occurring once and the leading ten covering under 2.5%. Sequenced here: peripheral blood, sampled on day 0 of AZD1222 vaccination. This receptor was obtained from an adult in good health. The chain carries TRBV30 and TRBJ1-1; D call uncertain. CDR3 residues: CAWSVTANTEAFF. CDR3 sequence (DNA): TGTGCCTGGAGTGTAACGGCAAACACTGAAGCTTTCTTT.